The T cell receptor (beta chain) under discussion was sequenced for a study of OX40 agonist ivuxolimab in advanced cancers. For context, the study as a whole: Ivuxolimab, which targeted the costimulatory receptor OX40 (CD134), was an agonistic, fully human IgG2 monoclonal antibody. Intravenous ivuxolimab was administered to patients every 2 weeks at six dose levels: 0.01, 0.1, 0.3, 1.5, 3 and 10 mg/kg. Among the 52 dose-escalation patients, around 19 had hepatocellular carcinoma, roughly 15 melanoma, 9 renal cell carcinoma and 9 head and neck cancer. The dose-escalation cohort was 82.7% male with a mean age of roughly 62 years, ranging from 23 to 79. Patients were allowed to have had prior anti-PD-1, anti-PD-L1 or anti-CTLA-4 therapy, and approximately 40% of the dose-escalation patients had been treated with checkpoint inhibitors. Partial responses occurred in three dose-escalation patients, of whom one had hepatocellular carcinoma and two had cutaneous melanoma. Peripheral TCRbeta sequencing aimed to test whether ivuxolimab altered TCR sequence diversity and caused clonal T-cell expansion. The paper covers the monotherapy dose-escalation part of the phase I ivuxolimab trial, which included N of about 56 patients.

Patients with a history of autoimmune disease or receiving systemic immunosuppression were excluded from the trial. In every dose cohort, peripheral blood was drawn for TCR sequencing at baseline, cycle 4 day 1, and cycle 7 day 1. The samples were taken from a phase I, first-in-human, multicenter, open-label dose-escalation trial of ivuxolimab. The trial enrolled adults with locally advanced or metastatic head and neck squamous cell, hepatocellular, melanoma or renal cell carcinoma. Before TCR sequencing, CD4+ T cells and CD8+ T cells from peripheral blood were sorted into separate populations. The study at large found these results: In the 0.1-3.0 mg/kg groups, partial responders were among the patients with the lowest normalized peripheral clonal expansion, particularly in CD8+ T cells. The antigen specificity of the peripheral T cells that underwent clonal expansion was not determined. After ivuxolimab, CD8+ T cells had more expanded clones than CD4+ T cells on average. Clonal expansion of both CD4+ and CD8+ blood T cells was observed from baseline to week 6 at doses 0.1 to 3.0 mg/kg. Low levels of normalized T-cell clonal expansion were also shown by some nonresponding patients.

Spanning cysteine to phenylalanine, the CDR3 consists of 13 amino acids. The read is trimmed to its CDR3 DNA, 39 bases read in frame from base 1. Genomic DNA was extracted from sorted cells for sequencing of the TCRbeta CDR3 region. The immunoSEQ Assay was used to sequence the TCRbeta CDR3 regions. TCRdb stores this immuneACCESS table with in-frame sequences only. Part of the clones is absent; in the studies checked, under half of the shortfall reflects unresolved V genes, and no reason is known for the rest. Counted in this sample were roughly 71,000 clones; approximately 80% of them appeared once. Around 1.7% of the sample is taken by the ten largest. As regards this clone: Its antigen remains undetermined. No base quality information exists; no much larger clone differs at one position.

The V and J segments used are TRBV21-1 and TRBJ2-5. TRBV21-1 is a known pseudogene. The origin of this receptor is an adult with an advanced solid tumor such as melanoma, head and neck, liver or kidney cancer. Here the sequenced sample was CD4+ or CD8+ T cells sorted from blood, taken in a trial of the OX40 agonist ivuxolimab. The CDR3 region: CASSKILGETQYF. The base sequence is TGTGCCAGCAGCAAAATCCTAGGGGAGACCCAGTACTTC.